Given below is one T cell receptor (beta chain) in context. Next came a second PCR, run for about 7 to 11 cycles, which used a sample-barcoded 5' primer along with a J-beta primer mix. TCRdb redid the calling of the 5' RACE reads with MiXCR, one entry per CDR3 protein. The sample shows just under 550,000 distinct CDR3 sequences, about 25% of them seen only once. The entry originates in a study of blood T cells in healthy people across ages. The CDR3 totals 11 residues. The V gene's germline CDR1 is MGHRA and CDR2 YSYEKL. V lost 3 bases and J 6 bases, leaving 6 bases between the germline ends. PBMCs numbering at least 6.5 million were isolated per sample. The sample was also reused in another study, on T cells of mothers and their children. That study reports: Related and unrelated pairs show TCR recombination output that thymic selection shapes similarly.

V gene TRBV4-1 combines with J gene TRBJ2-7; tentatively, D is TRBD1 (5 bases). Sequenced input: blood. The TCR comes from a boy under 18 in good health. The CDR3 DNA reads as TGCGCCAGCAGCCATAGGGGCGAGCAGTACTTC. Protein sequence: CASSHRGEQYF.